A selection of T cell receptor beta chains follows, all from one sample in a study of shared clonotypes between healthy human individuals. Sequencing used immunoSEQ multiplex PCR; TCRdb keeps in-frame clones, though not all of them. This sample has around 2.5 million clones, with 90% to 95% found just once. Sequencing input: naive CD4+ T cells from PBMCs. Source of these receptors: a man between 18 and 35 years old in good health. Some clones in this sample may be carry-over from other donors' samples. Each CDR3 is given with its conserved first and last residue. A D gene is named only where the DNA matches it firmly. Only part of the rows carry a size: once, few, many, or a class if the clone is expanded.

NA,TRBV2,TRBJ2-2,NA,CASQQGLGGELFF,TGTGCCAGCCAACAGGGACTGGGCGGGGAGCTGTTTTTT
NA,TRBV5-1,TRBJ2-1,TRBD1,CASSSGAGGGYNEQFF,TGCGCCAGCAGCTCAGGAGCAGGGGGCGGCTACAATGAGCAGTTCTTC
NA,TRBV7-2,TRBJ1-5,TRBD1,CASSVVGGAGGNQPQHF,TGTGCCAGCAGCGTGGTAGGGGGCGCGGGGGGCAATCAGCCCCAGCATTTT
NA,TRBV15,TRBJ1-5,TRBD1,CATSFTLLGTGASNQPQHF,TGTGCCACCAGCTTCACTCTTTTGGGTACAGGGGCCAGCAATCAGCCCCAGCATTTT
once,TRBV19,TRBJ2-1,NA,CASRNLATAYNEQFF,TGTGCCAGTAGGAACTTAGCGACCGCCTACAATGAGCAGTTCTTC
NA,TRBV6-6,TRBJ2-7,NA,CASSFGGEQYF,TGTGCCAGCAGTTTTGGGGGGGAGCAGTACTTC
NA,TRBV30,TRBJ2-1,NA,CAWSVDYNEQFF,TGTGCCTGGAGTGTGGACTACAATGAGCAGTTCTTC
NA,TRBV18,TRBJ1-1,NA,CASSSDGVAEAFF,TGTGCCAGCTCATCTGACGGGGTCGCTGAAGCTTTCTTT
NA,TRBV7-3,TRBJ2-7,NA,CASSLLPPGGQIFSYEQYF,TGTGCCAGCAGCCTATTGCCGCCCGGGGGGCAAATCTTCTCCTACGAGCAGTACTTC
NA,TRBV19,TRBJ2-1,NA,CAVSSYNEQFF,TGTGCCGTCAGCTCCTACAATGAGCAGTTCTTC
NA,TRBV11-3,TRBJ2-1,NA,CASSLDQRSYLYNEQFF,TGTGCCAGCAGCTTAGATCAGCGGAGCTACCTTTACAATGAGCAGTTCTTC
NA,TRBV7-9,TRBJ2-3,TRBD2,CASSPILAGNTDTQYF,TGTGCCAGCAGCCCCATACTAGCGGGAAACACAGATACGCAGTATTTT
NA,TRBV5-1,TRBJ2-5,TRBD2,CASSLPGGEGETQYF,TGCGCCAGCAGCCTCCCGGGAGGGGAGGGGGAGACCCAGTACTTC
NA,TRBV29-1,TRBJ2-7,NA,CSATVGEQYF,TGCAGCGCCACCGTAGGCGAGCAGTACTTC
NA,TRBV14,TRBJ2-4,NA,CASSQGIPSSKNIQYF,TGTGCCAGCAGCCAAGGTATCCCGAGTTCCAAAAACATTCAGTACTTC
NA,TRBV4-1,TRBJ2-7,TRBD2,CASSQGPSSIAGANYEQYF,TGCGCCAGCAGCCAAGGTCCTTCCTCAATAGCGGGAGCTAACTACGAGCAGTACTTC
NA,TRBV9,TRBJ2-7,NA,CASSVTQNSYEQYF,TGTGCCAGCAGCGTCACACAGAACTCCTACGAGCAGTACTTC
NA,TRBV6-5,TRBJ2-5,NA,CASSFRDTSYQETQYF,TGTGCCAGCAGTTTCCGGGACACCTCGTACCAAGAGACCCAGTACTTC
NA,TRBV6-9,TRBJ1-5,NA,CASSYFHPRGIGGPQHF,TGTGCCAGCAGTTATTTCCATCCTAGGGGCATCGGGGGGCCCCAGCATTTT
NA,TRBV28,TRBJ2-7,NA,CASSFRDRPSYEQYF,TGTGCCAGCAGTTTTCGCGACAGGCCCTCCTACGAGCAGTACTTC
NA,TRBV7-9,TRBJ2-7,TRBD2,CASPRGESWDEQYF,TGTGCCAGCCCCCGGGGGGAGTCTTGGGACGAGCAGTACTTC
NA,TRBV2,TRBJ1-4,NA,CATLTGRGNEKLFF,TGTGCCACCTTAACAGGGCGGGGAAATGAAAAACTGTTTTTT
NA,TRBV9,TRBJ1-2,TRBD1,CASNSGTGVPRYTF,TGTGCCAGCAACTCCGGGACAGGAGTACCGCGGTACACCTTC
once,TRBV7-3,TRBJ2-1,NA,CASSPQVSYNEQFF,TGTGCCAGCAGCCCTCAGGTGTCCTACAATGAGCAGTTCTTC
NA,TRBV28,TRBJ2-2,NA,CASSSWGVMAGELFF,TGTGCCAGCAGCTCCTGGGGGGTCATGGCCGGGGAGCTGTTTTTT
NA,TRBV11-2,TRBJ2-7,NA,CASSLESLFEGGPPYEQYF,TGTGCCAGCAGCTTAGAATCTTTATTTGAGGGAGGCCCTCCTTACGAGCAGTACTTC
NA,TRBV6-1,TRBJ2-7,NA,CASKVGHLYEQYF,TGTGCCAGCAAGGTGGGACACCTCTACGAGCAGTACTTC
NA,TRBV7-3,TRBJ2-3,NA,CASSLSRTSTDTQYF,TGTGCCAGCAGCCTTAGCAGAACTAGCACAGATACGCAGTATTTT